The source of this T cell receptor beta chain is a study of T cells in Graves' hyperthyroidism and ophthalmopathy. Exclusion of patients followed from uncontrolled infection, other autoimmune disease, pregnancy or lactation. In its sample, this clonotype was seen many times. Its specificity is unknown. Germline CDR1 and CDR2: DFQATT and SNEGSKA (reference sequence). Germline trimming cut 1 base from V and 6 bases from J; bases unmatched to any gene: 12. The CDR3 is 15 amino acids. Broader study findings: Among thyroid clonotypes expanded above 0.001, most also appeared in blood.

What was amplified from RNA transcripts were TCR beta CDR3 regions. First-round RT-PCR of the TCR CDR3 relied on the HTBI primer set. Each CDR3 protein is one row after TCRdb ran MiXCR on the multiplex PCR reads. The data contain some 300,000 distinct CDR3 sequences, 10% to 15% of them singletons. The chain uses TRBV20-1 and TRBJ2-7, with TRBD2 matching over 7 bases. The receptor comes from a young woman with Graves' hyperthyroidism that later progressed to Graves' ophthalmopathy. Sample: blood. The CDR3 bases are TGCAGTGCTAGAGGAGGAAGCGGGGCCGCTCCCGAGCAGTACTTC. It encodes CSARGGSGAAPEQYF.